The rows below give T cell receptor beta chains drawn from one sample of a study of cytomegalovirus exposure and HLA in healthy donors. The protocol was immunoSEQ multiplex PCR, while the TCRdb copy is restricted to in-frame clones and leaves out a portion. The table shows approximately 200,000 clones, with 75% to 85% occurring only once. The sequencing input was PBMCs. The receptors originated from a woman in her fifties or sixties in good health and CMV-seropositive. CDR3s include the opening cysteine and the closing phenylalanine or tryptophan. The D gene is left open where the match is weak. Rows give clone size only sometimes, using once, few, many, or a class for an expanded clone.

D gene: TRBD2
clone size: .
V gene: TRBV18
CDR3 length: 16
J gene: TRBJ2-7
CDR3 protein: CASSPPGLAGGGEQYF
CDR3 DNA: TGTGCCAGCTCACCTCCCGGACTAGCGGGAGGGGGCGAGCAGTACTTC

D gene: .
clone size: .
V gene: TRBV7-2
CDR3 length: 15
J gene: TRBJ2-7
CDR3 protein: CASSLAGTNTYEQYF
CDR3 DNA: TGTGCCAGCAGCTTAGCCGGGACAAATACCTACGAGCAGTACTTC

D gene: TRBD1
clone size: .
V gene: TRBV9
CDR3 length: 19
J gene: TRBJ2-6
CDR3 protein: CASSAYVGQEFSGANGLTF
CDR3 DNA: TGTGCCAGCAGCGCCTACGTCGGACAGGAGTTCTCTGGGGCCAACGGCCTGACTTTC

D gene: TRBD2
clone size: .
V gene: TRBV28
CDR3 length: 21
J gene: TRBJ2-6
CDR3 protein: CASSPPGLAGGLLGGANGLTF
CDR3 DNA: TGTGCCAGCAGTCCTCCGGGACTAGCGGGAGGTCTACTTGGGGGGGCCAACGGCCTGACTTTC

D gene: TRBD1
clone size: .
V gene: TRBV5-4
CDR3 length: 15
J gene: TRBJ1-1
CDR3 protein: CASSPQGARNTEAFF
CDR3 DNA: TGTGCCAGCAGCCCACAGGGGGCAAGGAACACTGAAGCTTTCTTT

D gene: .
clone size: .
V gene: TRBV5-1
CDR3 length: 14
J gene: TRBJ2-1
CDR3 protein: CASSPGTKGIEQFF
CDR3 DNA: TGCGCCAGCAGCCCGGGGACAAAGGGAATTGAGCAGTTCTTC

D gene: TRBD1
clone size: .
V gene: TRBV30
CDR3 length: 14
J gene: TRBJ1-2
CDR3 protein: CAWTWDRGHYGYTF
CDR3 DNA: TGTGCCTGGACTTGGGACAGGGGACACTATGGCTACACCTTC

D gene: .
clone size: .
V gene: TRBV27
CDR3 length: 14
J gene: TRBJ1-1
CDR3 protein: CASSAEATGYEAFF
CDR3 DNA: TGTGCCAGCAGTGCAGAGGCGACGGGATATGAAGCTTTCTTT

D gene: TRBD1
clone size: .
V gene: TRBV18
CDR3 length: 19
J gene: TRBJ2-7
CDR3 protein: CASSPSETSNRGRRYEQYF
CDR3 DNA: TGTGCCAGCTCACCATCGGAAACTTCTAACAGGGGGCGCCGGTACGAGCAGTACTTC

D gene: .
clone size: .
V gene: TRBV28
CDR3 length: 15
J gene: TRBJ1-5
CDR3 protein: CASSLSRGKYQPQHF
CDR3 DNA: TGTGCCAGCAGTTTAAGTAGGGGAAAATATCAGCCCCAGCATTTT

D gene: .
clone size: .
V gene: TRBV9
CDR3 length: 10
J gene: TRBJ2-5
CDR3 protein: CASGGQTQYF
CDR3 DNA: TGTGCCAGCGGTGGGCAGACCCAGTACTTC

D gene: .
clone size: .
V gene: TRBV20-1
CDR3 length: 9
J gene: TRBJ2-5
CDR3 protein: CSVQETQYF
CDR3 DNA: TGCAGTGTACAGGAGACCCAGTACTTC

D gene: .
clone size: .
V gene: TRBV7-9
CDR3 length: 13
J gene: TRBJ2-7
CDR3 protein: CASSLRSGNEQYF
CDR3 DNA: TGTGCCAGCAGCTTAAGGTCCGGGAACGAGCAGTACTTC

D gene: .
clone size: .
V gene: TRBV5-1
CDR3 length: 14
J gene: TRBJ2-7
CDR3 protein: CASSYDSLTYEQYF
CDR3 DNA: TGCGCCAGCAGCTACGACAGCCTCACCTACGAGCAGTACTTC

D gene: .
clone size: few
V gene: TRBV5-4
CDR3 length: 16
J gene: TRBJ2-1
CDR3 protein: CASSLGGTASYNEQFF
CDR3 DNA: TGTGCCAGCAGCTTGGGCGGGACAGCCTCCTACAATGAGCAGTTCTTC

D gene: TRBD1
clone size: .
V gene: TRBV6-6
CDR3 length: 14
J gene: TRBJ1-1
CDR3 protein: CASSGTGGPSEAFF
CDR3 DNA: TGTGCCAGCAGCGGGACAGGGGGCCCATCTGAAGCTTTCTTT

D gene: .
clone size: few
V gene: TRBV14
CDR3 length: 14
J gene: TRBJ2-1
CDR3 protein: CASSQQGGANEQFF
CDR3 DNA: TGTGCCAGCAGCCAACAGGGTGGTGCGAATGAGCAGTTCTTC

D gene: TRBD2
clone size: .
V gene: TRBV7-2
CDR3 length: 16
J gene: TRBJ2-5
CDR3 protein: CASSLDLAGWQETQYF
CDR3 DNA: TGTGCCAGCAGCTTAGACCTAGCGGGGTGGCAAGAGACCCAGTACTTC

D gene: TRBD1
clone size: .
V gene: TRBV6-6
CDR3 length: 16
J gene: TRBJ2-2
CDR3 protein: CASSYSGQAYTGELFF
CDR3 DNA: TGTGCCAGCAGTTACTCCGGACAGGCTTACACCGGGGAGCTGTTTTTT

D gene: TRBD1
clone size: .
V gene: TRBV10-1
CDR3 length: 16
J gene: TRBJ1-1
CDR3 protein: CASSESRTGMNTEAFF
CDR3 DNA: TGCGCCAGCAGTGAGTCGAGGACAGGGATGAACACTGAAGCTTTCTTT

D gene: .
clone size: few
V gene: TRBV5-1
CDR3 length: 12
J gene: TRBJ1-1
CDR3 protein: CASSLGSAEAFF
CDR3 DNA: TGCGCCAGCAGCTTGGGCTCAGCGGAGGCTTTCTTT

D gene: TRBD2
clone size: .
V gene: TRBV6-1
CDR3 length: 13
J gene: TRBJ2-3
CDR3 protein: CASRGRSTDTQYF
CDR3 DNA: TGTGCCAGCCGCGGGAGGAGCACAGATACGCAGTATTTT

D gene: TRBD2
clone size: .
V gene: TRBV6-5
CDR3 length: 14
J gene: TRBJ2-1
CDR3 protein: CASSLAGGDNEQFF
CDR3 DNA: TGTGCCAGCAGTTTAGCGGGGGGGGACAATGAGCAGTTCTTC

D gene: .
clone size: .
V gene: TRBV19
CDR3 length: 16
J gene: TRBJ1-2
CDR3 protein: CASSTSPFREARGYTF
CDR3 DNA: TGTGCCAGTAGTACTTCCCCCTTCAGGGAGGCGAGGGGCTACACCTTC

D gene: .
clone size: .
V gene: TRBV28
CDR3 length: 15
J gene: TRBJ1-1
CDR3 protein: CASSPSGGRNTEAFF
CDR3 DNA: TGTGCCAGCAGTCCTTCCGGGGGGAGGAACACTGAAGCTTTCTTT

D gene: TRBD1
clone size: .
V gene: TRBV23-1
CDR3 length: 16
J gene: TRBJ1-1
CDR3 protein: CASSHRDREGGTEAFF
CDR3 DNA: TGCGCCAGCAGTCATAGGGACAGGGAGGGGGGCACTGAAGCTTTCTTT

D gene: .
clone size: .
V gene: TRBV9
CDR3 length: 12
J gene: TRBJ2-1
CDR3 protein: CASSVDSNEQFF
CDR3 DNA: TGTGCCAGCAGCGTAGACAGTAATGAGCAGTTCTTC

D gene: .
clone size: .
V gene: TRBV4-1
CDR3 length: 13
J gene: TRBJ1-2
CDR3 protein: CASRQFQGSGYTF
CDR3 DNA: TGCGCCAGCAGACAATTCCAGGGGTCTGGCTACACCTTC

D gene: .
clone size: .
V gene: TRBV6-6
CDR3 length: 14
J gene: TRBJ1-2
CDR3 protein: CTSSHTGTGDGYTF
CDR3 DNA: TGTACCAGCAGCCATACGGGCACCGGGGATGGCTACACCTTC